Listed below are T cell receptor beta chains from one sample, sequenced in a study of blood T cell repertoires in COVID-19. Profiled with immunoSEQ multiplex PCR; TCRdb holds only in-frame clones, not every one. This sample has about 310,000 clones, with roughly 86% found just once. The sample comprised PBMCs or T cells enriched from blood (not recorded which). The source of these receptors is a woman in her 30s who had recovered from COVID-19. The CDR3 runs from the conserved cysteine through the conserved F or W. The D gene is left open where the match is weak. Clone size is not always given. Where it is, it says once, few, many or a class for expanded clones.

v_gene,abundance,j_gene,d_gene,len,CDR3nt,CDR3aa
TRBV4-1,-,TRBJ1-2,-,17,TGCGCCAGCAGCCAAGGTCGGGAAAAGAGGGAGAACTATGGCTACACCTTC,CASSQGREKRENYGYTF
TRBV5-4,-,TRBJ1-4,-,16,TGTGCCAGCAGTCTTGGGTCGGGGACAAATAATGAAAAACTGTTTTTT,CASSLGSGTNNEKLFF
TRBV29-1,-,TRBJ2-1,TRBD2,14,TGCAGCGTGACTCTTAGCGGGAGGTTCAATGAGCAGTTCTTC,CSVTLSGRFNEQFF
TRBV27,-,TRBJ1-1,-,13,TGTGCCAGCTGCAGGGGCGTAGGGACTGAAGCTTTCTTT,CASCRGVGTEAFF
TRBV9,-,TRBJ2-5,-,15,TGTGCCAGCAGCGGGGTAGAGGGCAACCAAGAGACCCAGTACTTC,CASSGVEGNQETQYF
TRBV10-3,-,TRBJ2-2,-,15,TGTGCCATCAAGGGGTGGGGTTCGGAAAGCGGGGAGCTGTTTTTT,CAIKGWGSESGELFF
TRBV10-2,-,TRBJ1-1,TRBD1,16,TGCGCCAGCAGTGAGTGGACAGGGAATGTGAACACTGAAGCTTTCTTT,CASSEWTGNVNTEAFF
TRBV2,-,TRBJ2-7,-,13,TGTGCCAGCAACTTCGAGAGTACCTACGAGCAGTACTTC,CASNFESTYEQYF
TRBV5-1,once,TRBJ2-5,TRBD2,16,TGCGCCAGCAGCCTGACTAGCGGGAGGGGAGAAGAGACCCAGTACTTC,CASSLTSGRGEETQYF
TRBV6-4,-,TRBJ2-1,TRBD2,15,TGTGCCAGCAGTGTGTCTAGCGGGACATACAATGAGCAGTTCTTC,CASSVSSGTYNEQFF
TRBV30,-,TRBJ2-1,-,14,TGTGCCTGGAACCCCGGGAGCTCCTACAATGAGCAGTTCTTC,CAWNPGSSYNEQFF
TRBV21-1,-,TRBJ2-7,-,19,TGTGCCAGCAGCAAATTAATTGGCCGTTTTGACAGGTCGCCCTACGAGCAGTACTTC,CASSKLIGRFDRSPYEQYF
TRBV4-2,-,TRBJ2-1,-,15,TGTGCCAGCAGCCAGATGAGCGGACCCTACAATGAGCAGTTCTTC,CASSQMSGPYNEQFF
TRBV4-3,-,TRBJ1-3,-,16,TGCGCCAGCAGCCAAGGGGAAGGGGTGCCTGGAAACACCATATATTTT,CASSQGEGVPGNTIYF
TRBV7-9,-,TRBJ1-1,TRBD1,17,TGTGCCAGCACCCCACCAGCCGGGACAGGGTTGAGCACTGAAGCTTTCTTT,CASTPPAGTGLSTEAFF
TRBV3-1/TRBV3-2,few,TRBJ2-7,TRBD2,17,TGTGCCAGCAGCCCTATTGGACTAGCGGGAGGACTCTACGAGCAGTACTTC,CASSPIGLAGGLYEQYF
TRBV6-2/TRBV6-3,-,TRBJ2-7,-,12,TGTGCCAGCAGTCGATCGGTCTACGAGCAGTACTTC,CASSRSVYEQYF
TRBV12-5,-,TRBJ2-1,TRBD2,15,TGTGCTAGTGGCCCTAGGACTAGCGGGAGGGGAGAGCAGTTCTTC,CASGPRTSGRGEQFF
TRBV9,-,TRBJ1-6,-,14,TGTGCCAGCAGCGTAGACAATTATAATTCACCCCTCCACTTT,CASSVDNYNSPLHF
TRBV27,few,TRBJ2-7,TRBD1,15,TGTGCCAGCAGTTACCGGGACAGCGTTGCCTACGAGCAGTACTTC,CASSYRDSVAYEQYF
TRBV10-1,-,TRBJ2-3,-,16,TGCGCCAGCAGTGAAGGACTCCTAAGCAACACAGATACGCAGTATTTT,CASSEGLLSNTDTQYF
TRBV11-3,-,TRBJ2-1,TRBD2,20,TGTGCCAGCAGCCGTACCGGGACTAGCGGGAGGTCCAGCTCCTACAATGAGCAGTTCTTC,CASSRTGTSGRSSSYNEQFF
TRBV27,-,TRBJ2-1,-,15,TGTGCCAGCAGTTTATCGATGACTAGTGGGAATGAGCAGTTCTTC,CASSLSMTSGNEQFF
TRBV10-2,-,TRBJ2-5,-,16,TGCGCCACTATTGGGGCTTTAGTCAGGGCTCAAGAGACCCAGTACTTC,CATIGALVRAQETQYF
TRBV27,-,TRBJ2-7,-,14,TGTGCCAGCACCCCGAACTACAGGTCTGGAGAGCAGTACTTC,CASTPNYRSGEQYF
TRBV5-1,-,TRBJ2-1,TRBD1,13,TGCGCCAGCAGGACAGGGAAATACAATGAGCAGTTCTTC,CASRTGKYNEQFF
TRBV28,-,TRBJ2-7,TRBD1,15,TGTGCCAGCAGTTTTGGATCCCCGACAGGGGTCGAGCAGTACTTC,CASSFGSPTGVEQYF
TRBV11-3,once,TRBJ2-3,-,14,TGTGCCAGCAGCTTAGATCGGGACACAGATACGCAGTATTTT,CASSLDRDTDTQYF
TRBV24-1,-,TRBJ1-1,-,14,TGTGCCACCAGTGTGACAGTACAGACGAATGAAGCTTTCTTT,CATSVTVQTNEAFF
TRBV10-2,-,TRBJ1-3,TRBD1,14,TGCGCCAGCAGTCTCGACAGGGCGGGAAACACCATATATTTT,CASSLDRAGNTIYF
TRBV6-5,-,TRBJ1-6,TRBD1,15,TGTGCCAGCAGCAGGAAGACAGGGATAGGGTCACCCCTCCACTTT,CASSRKTGIGSPLHF
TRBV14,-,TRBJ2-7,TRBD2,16,TGTGCCAGCAGCCCTCAACCGGGACTAGCGCTGTACGAGCAGTACTTC,CASSPQPGLALYEQYF
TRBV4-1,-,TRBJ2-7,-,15,TGCGCCAGCAGCCAAGAGGCAGGCAACTTCTACGAGCAGTACTTC,CASSQEAGNFYEQYF
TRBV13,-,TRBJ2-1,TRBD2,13,TGTGCCAGCAGCCTGGGACTAGCCGATGAGCAGTTCTTC,CASSLGLADEQFF
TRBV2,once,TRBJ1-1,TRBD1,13,TGTGTACTAAAGACAGGGTGGAACACTGAAGCTTTCTTT,CVLKTGWNTEAFF
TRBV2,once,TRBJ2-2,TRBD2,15,TGTGCCAGCAGCTTACTAGCGGTGAACACCGGGGAGCTGTTTTTT,CASSLLAVNTGELFF
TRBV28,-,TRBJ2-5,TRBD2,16,TGTGCCAGCAGCCTTGACGGGGGGGCCCAGATAGCGGCCCAGTACTTC,CASSLDGGAQIAAQYF
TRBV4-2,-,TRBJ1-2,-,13,TGTGCCAGCAGCCAAGAATGGGGCGATGGCTACACCTTC,CASSQEWGDGYTF
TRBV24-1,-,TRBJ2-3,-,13,TGTGCCACCAGTGAGCGGTACACAGATACGCAGTATTTT,CATSERYTDTQYF
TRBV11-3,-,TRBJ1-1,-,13,TGTGCCAGCAGCTTACGAGGGGGCACTGAAGCTTTCTTT,CASSLRGGTEAFF
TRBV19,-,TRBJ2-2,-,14,TGTGCCAGTAGTATTACTCAGAACACCGGGGAGCTGTTTTTT,CASSITQNTGELFF
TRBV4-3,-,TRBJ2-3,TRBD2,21,TGCGCCAGCAGCCTCCAAGCCGGACTAGCGGGAGGAACCCCGAACGCAGATACGCAGTATTTT,CASSLQAGLAGGTPNADTQYF
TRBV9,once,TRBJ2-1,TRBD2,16,TGTGCCAGCAGCGGGACTAGCGGGATAGGGGACAATGAGCAGTTCTTC,CASSGTSGIGDNEQFF
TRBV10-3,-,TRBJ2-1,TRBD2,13,TGTGCCGTCGGACTAGCGGGACACAATGAGCAGTTCTTC,CAVGLAGHNEQFF
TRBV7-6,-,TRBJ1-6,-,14,TGTGCCAGCAGCCGTACAGGGCCCAATTCACCCCTCCACTTT,CASSRTGPNSPLHF
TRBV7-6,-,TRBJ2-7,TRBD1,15,TGTGCCAGCAGCCCACCGGACAGGGGCCCCTACGAGCAGTACTTC,CASSPPDRGPYEQYF
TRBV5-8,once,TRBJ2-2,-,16,TGTGCCAGCAACGTAGGGACTGACCCGATGGGCGGGGAGCTGTTTTTT,CASNVGTDPMGGELFF
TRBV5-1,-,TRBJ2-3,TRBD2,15,TGCGCCAGCAGCACCGGACTAGCGGGAGGGGATACGCAGTATTTT,CASSTGLAGGDTQYF
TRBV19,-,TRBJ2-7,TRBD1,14,TGTGCCAGTAGGACGACAGGGGTGGGCTACGAGCAGTACTTC,CASRTTGVGYEQYF
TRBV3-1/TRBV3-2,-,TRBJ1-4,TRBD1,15,TGTGCCAGCAGCCCTACCGGGACAGAGGGTGAAAAACTGTTTTTT,CASSPTGTEGEKLFF
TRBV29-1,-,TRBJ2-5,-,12,TGCAGCGTTGGGGGTTCGGGGGAGACCCAGTACTTC,CSVGGSGETQYF
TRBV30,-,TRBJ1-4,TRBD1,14,TGTGCCTGGAGCTTTACAGGGGGCTCCGAAAAACTGTTTTTT,CAWSFTGGSEKLFF
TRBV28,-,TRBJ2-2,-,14,TGTGCCGGTACGAGTACAGGAACCACCGGGGAGCTGTTTTTT,CAGTSTGTTGELFF